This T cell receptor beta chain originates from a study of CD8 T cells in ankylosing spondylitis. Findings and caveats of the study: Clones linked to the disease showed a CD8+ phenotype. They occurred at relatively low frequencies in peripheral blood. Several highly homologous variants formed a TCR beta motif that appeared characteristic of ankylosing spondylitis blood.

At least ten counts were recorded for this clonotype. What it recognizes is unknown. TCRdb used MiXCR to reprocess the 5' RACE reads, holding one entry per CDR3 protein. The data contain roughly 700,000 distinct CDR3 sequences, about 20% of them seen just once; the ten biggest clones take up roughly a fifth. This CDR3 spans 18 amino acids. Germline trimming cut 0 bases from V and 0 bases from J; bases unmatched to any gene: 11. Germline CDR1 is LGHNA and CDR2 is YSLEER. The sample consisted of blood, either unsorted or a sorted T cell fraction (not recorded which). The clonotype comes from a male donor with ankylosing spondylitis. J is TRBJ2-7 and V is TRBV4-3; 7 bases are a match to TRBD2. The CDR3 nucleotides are TGCGCCAGCAGCCAAGATCCCCCTGGTACTAGCGTCTCCTACGAGCAGTACTTC. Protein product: CASSQDPPGTSVSYEQYF.